This TCR beta chain was sequenced for a study of blood T cell repertoires in COVID-19 (dated by TCRdb to the early 2020s). For the wider study: Collaborator samples came from the United States, Italy and Spain and covered acute and convalescent phases of COVID-19. The material from the prospective study consisted of cDNA or gDNA derived from T cells, B-cell-depleted T cells, or PBMCs. Deeply sampled blood TCRbeta repertoires from subjects exposed to, actively infected with, or recovered from COVID-19 were included in the dataset. The repertoires were made available in a free public database intended to serve as a resource for research on the immune response to SARS-CoV-2. The samples were drawn from two sources: the first 160 participants of the ongoing ImmuneRACE study, and 1,254 subjects contributed by 6 global collaborators. Nearly every sample came with metadata listing a de-identified subject ID, COVID-19 status, age in years and sex. Where available, HLA class I and class II types were taken from metadata supplied by the sample provider and were not determined by assay-based typing.

To note about this clone: What antigen it recognizes has not been identified. No much larger clone is present one base from it, and per-base qualities are unavailable.

Its CDR3 holds 16 amino acids, cysteine through phenylalanine. The entry retains the CDR3 DNA only, 48 bases that are in frame from base 1. Germline trimming: 4 bases from V, 4 bases from J; junction bases outside gene matches: 4. The germline V gene (reference sequence) sets CDR1 to LGHDT and CDR2 to YNNKEL. In Seattle, one collaborating source enrolled patients while the infection was active and tracked those patients longitudinally over the course of disease. Each collaborating institution followed its own protocols to collect whole blood in K2EDTA tubes. For TCRbeta analysis, collaborators shipped samples in one of three forms: frozen whole blood, isolated PBMCs, or DNA extracted from either of those sample types. TCRbeta CDR3 regions were amplified from genomic DNA by means of the immunoSEQ Assay, a bias-controlled multiplex PCR. The study's own analysis went as follows. Within the assay, amplification of reference gene primers was used to estimate how many nucleated cells each sample contained. Sequence reads were collapsed and filtered to measure the absolute abundance of every unique TCRbeta CDR3 rearrangement. Productive Simpson clonality was computed per sample as the square root of Simpson's diversity index over productive rearrangements. What TCRdb holds here is the immuneACCESS table cut down to in-frame rearrangements. Part of the clones is not present; checked against another copy, under half of the missing clones reflect an unresolved V gene, and the others are unexplained. V and J calls and clone size are as listed in that table; D and trimming were resolved from the DNA. The sample table records 80,000 to 100,000 clones; 74% of these occur just once. The biggest ten clones account for roughly 3.9% of the sample.

What the research found in general, with its limitations: The amount of clinical and demographic metadata varied by source and participant and was provided uncurated.

Sequencing input: peripheral blood. The origin of this receptor is a man in his sixties or seventies with COVID-19, enrolled during active disease. The sequence is built from TRBV3-1 (or the pseudogene TRBV3-2) and TRBJ2-2; the junction holds 12 bases that match TRBD2. The bases are TGTGCCAGCAGCCTGGGACTAGCGGGTCTCACCGGGGAGCTGTTTTTT. Its product reads: CASSLGLAGLTGELFF.